This entry lists 3 T cell receptor beta chains sequenced from one sample in a study of shared clonotypes between healthy human individuals. Profiling relied on immunoSEQ multiplex PCR, and the TCRdb table lists in-frame clones only, not all of them. The profile shows 2 million to 2.5 million clones, roughly 92% of them singletons. Sequenced input: naive CD4+ T cells from PBMCs. Subset of the sample: CD45RA+ positively selected. The receptors stem from a man aged 18 to 30 in good health. Some clones in this sample may be carry-over from other donors' samples.

V is TRBV5-1 and J is TRBJ2-7; 8 nucleotides align to TRBD2. The CDR3 is 15 amino acids. Per the germline V gene, CDR1 is SGHRS and CDR2 is YFSETQ. The J segment lost 1 base and the V segment lost 3 bases, leaving 6 bases of the junction unmatched. The CDR3 nucleotides read TGCGCCAGCAGCTCACCCGGGGGGGGGTCCTACGAGCAGTACTTC. Translated, it gives CASSSPGGGSYEQYF.

The V and J genes are TRBV18 and TRBJ2-1, with 7 bases aligning to TRBD2. The CDR3 has 16 residues. Per the germline V gene, CDR1 is KGHSH and CDR2 is LQKENI. With V trimmed by 2 bases and J by 6 bases, 10 bases remained unmatched. The CDR3 coding sequence is TGTGCCAGCTCACCAAGAGTCGCGGGAGAAAGCAATGAGCAGTTCTTC. It translates to CASSPRVAGESNEQFF.

The CDR3 sequence: CAISGLSSADTQYF. In DNA, the CDR3 is TGTGCCATCAGTGGATTGTCCTCGGCAGATACGCAGTATTTT. The gene calls are TRBV10-3 and TRBJ2-3; D ambiguous. V shed 4 bases and J shed 4 bases, with 12 bases lying between them. This CDR3 spans 14 amino acids. Germline V lookup: CDR1 ENHRY, CDR2 SYGVKD.